This T cell receptor (beta chain) stems from a study of molecular identifiers for immune sequencing clone quantification. MiXCR, run by TCRdb on the PCR reads, gives a single entry per CDR3 protein. In the table there are approximately 550,000 distinct CDR3 sequences, about 25% of which are singletons. The germline V gene has CDR1 MNHEY and CDR2 SMNVEV (reference sequence). J lost 3 bases, V lost 4 bases, and 8 bases had no gene match. CDR3 length: 15 amino acids. Sequenced input: naive CD8+ T cells from blood, with Jurkat cell RNA spiked in. Subset noted: FACS-sorted CD8+CD4-CCR7+CD45RA+ naive T cells. V is TRBV27 and J is TRBJ2-7; 8 nucleotides line up with TRBD2. This receptor was taken from a human donor in good health. Some libraries in this study had Jurkat cell RNA spiked in. Written as DNA, the CDR3 is TGTGCCAGCAGTTCTCTGGCGGGGGGAGACTACGAGCAGTACTTC. This codes for CASSSLAGGDYEQYF.